One and the same sample provided the 6 T cell receptor beta chains below, sequenced in a study of human T cells and chemical hapten exposure. One entry per CDR3 protein, called by TCRdb with MiXCR from the RACE reads. In the table there are about 260,000 distinct CDR3 sequences, 8.6% of which are singletons. Noted time point: pre-sensitization, week 0. Treatment given: therapeutic diphenylcyclopropenone sensitization with weekly scalp DPC. The specimen comprised whole blood, sampled in connection with sensitization to the hapten diphenylcyclopropenone (DPC). The origin of the receptors is a woman aged 40 to 50 with alopecia areata. Some clones in this sample may be carry-over from other donors' samples.

This clonotype was picked up a small number of times. The V gene is TRBV19, the J gene TRBJ1-5; 9 positions match TRBD1. V was clipped by 7 bases and J by 3 bases; unmatched bases: 4. Germline V gives CDR1 LNHDA, CDR2 SQIVND (reference sequence). This CDR3 comprises 14 residues. This chain's CDR3 is CASTTGGYNQPQHF. CDR3 nucleotide sequence: TGTGCCAGTACTACAGGGGGCTACAATCAGCCCCAGCATTTT.

Only a few counts were recorded for this clonotype. The V gene is TRBV7-9, the J gene TRBJ1-2, with TRBD1 matching 8 bases. The CDR3 extends over 12 amino acids. Per germline, CDR1 SEHNR and CDR2 FQNEAQ (reference sequence). The ends lost 4 bases at V and 9 bases at J; junction bases unmatched: 4. The CDR3 DNA follows: TGTGCCAGCAGCTCCGGACAGGGTCGCTACACCTTC. As protein: CASSSGQGRYTF. Full variable domain (rest looked up from reference TRBV7-9 and TRBJ1-2): DTGVSQNPRHKITKRGQNVTFRCDPISEHNRLYWYRQTLGQGPEFLTYFQNEAQLEKSRLLSDRFSAERPKGSFSTLEIQRTEQGDSAMYLCASSSGQGRYTFGSGTRLTVV.

This clonotype was recorded many times. The chain joins TRBV7-2 to TRBJ2-1; 7 bases agree with TRBD2. The V gene end was trimmed by 5 bases and the J gene end by 4 bases; junction bases not matched to a gene: 8. CDR1 and CDR2 from the germline V gene are SGHTA and FQGNSA. The CDR3 totals 15 residues. CDR3 coding DNA: TGTGCCAGCAGCCAAAGGGGAGGGAGGTACAATGAGCAGTTCTTC. This gives the protein CASSQRGGRYNEQFF.

The chain employs TRBV20-1 and TRBJ1-5, with D unclear. Per the germline V gene, CDR1 is DFQATT and CDR2 is SNEGSKA (reference sequence). V lost 1 base and J 3 bases, leaving 13 bases between the germline ends. This CDR3 contains 15 residues. This CDR3 reads CSARVPGSFNQPQHF. For the CDR3, the DNA is TGCAGTGCTAGAGTTCCAGGCTCCTTCAATCAGCCCCAGCATTTT.

There are a few counts of this clonotype. The chain carries TRBV29-1 and TRBJ2-3; tentative D call: TRBD2 (6 bases). The CDR3 covers 13 residues. The germline V gene encodes CDR1 SQVTM and CDR2 ANQGSEA. The CDR3 reads CTASGPSTDTQYF. The CDR3 nucleotides read TGCACCGCCAGCGGGCCGAGCACAGATACGCAGTATTTT.

V gene TRBV9 combines with J gene TRBJ2-1; D call uncertain. This CDR3 comprises 12 residues. The V and J ends lost 4 bases and 5 bases respectively, with 7 bases between them. Germline lookup yields CDR1 SGDLS and CDR2 YYNGEE. The CDR3 loop is CASSLPHNEQFF. The CDR3 region has the DNA TGTGCCAGCAGCCTCCCCCACAATGAGCAGTTCTTC. The full variable domain, rest sourced from reference TRBV9 and TRBJ2-1, is DSGVTQTPKHLITATGQRVTLRCSPRSGDLSVYWYQQSLDQGLQFLIQYYNGEERAKGNILERFSAQQFPDLHSELNLSSLELGDSALYFCASSLPHNEQFFGPGTRLTVL.